This section outlines one TCR beta chain sequence together with its context. Its antigen is not yet known. No base-level quality is on record; no much larger clone is a single base apart. These data belong to a study of cytomegalovirus exposure and HLA in healthy donors (dated 2017 in TCRdb). Study-level background: An earlier analysis of some 500 of the donors reported about 290 Gb of sequence data and 100 million to 140 million unique TCR beta sequences from about 179 million T cells. The genetic ancestry cluster associated with self-reported Caucasian donors included about four fifths of the roughly 380 genotyped donors. Donor age, sex, ethnicity and CMV serostatus were collected together with the repertoire data. In a later analysis, previously published TCR beta repertoires from about 670 donors were re-analyzed and high-resolution HLA genotyping was added so that TCR occurrence patterns could be studied. The study combined high-throughput TCR immunosequencing, statistical association of individual TCRs with disease status, and machine learning to predict cytomegalovirus infection status. In an earlier analysis of 587 of the donors, high-throughput TCR beta sequencing was used to judge whether each TCR beta V gene segment behaved as functional or pseudogenic. Rather than drawing on any new phenotypic data, the later analysis identified candidate immune exposures from TCR beta sequences and the way those sequences occurred across donors. The study used immunosequencing to profile the T cell repertoires of 666 subjects and linked those repertoires to cytomegalovirus serostatus. An early release covering about 600 HLA-typed donors comprised about 290 gigabases of sequencing data and around 80 million unique TCR sequences. Typing coverage varied by locus: roughly 620-640 donors for A, B, C, DRB1 and DQB1; approximately 520 for DQA1; 600 to 610 for DPA1; roughly 470 for DPB1. Besides the first cohort of roughly 700 subjects, a separate validation cohort made up of 120 different subjects was used. Among 300 to 500 genotyped donors of the cohort, an average of about 240,000 unique TCR beta nucleotide sequences was sequenced per donor, of which 15% to 20% were non-productive. Because of strong linkage in the cohort, a handful of DR-DQ haplotypes were treated as single units for association and clustering. A later genetic analysis used genome-wide SNP genotypes for about 60% of the 666 donors, treating that subset as a discovery cohort. All discovery cohort repertoires had been generated using a single sequencing platform. The aim of the study was to test whether cataloging public T cell receptors could identify signatures of past pathogen exposure. HLA typing covered class I and class II loci at four-digit resolution. Overall results and qualifications from the work: Broadly in line with IMGT annotations, most TCR beta V segments showed up in productive rearrangements about 90% or about 30% of the time in an earlier analysis of about 500 of the donors. In a later analysis, HLA-associated TCR beta chains showed more clonal expansion and lower generation probabilities than non-associated chains that were equally common. Cytomegalovirus status was reported to be diagnosed by the classifier with high specificity and sensitivity in both the original and validation cohorts. Specific HLA alleles were associated with about 17,000 TCR beta sequences at a false discovery rate of 0.05 in a later analysis. While some public TCRs were present in many individuals, most TCR sequences turned up only very rarely across donors. Because HLA typing was missing for some donors at each locus, association tests included only the typed subset. A cluster of highly shared sequence variants was judged likely to be a technical artifact of the sequencing pipeline. Linkage disequilibrium might explain the correlated functional status among segregating V segments, but an unknown experimental factor could not be ruled out. In a later analysis, several top co-occurrence clusters were reported to appear linked to parvovirus B19, influenza, CMV and Epstein-Barr virus. A further reported finding was that TCR beta sequences accurately predicted the HLA-A and HLA-B alleles for most subjects in the first cohort. According to the authors, the approach could potentially be generalized to other disease states and immunological phenotypes. Sequencing depth was assumed to be roughly uniform across donors in the presence/absence analyses, though that assumption may not hold. Because counts were too low, seventeen rarely observed V segments, including chromosome 9 orphons, were excluded from the earlier analysis of roughly 580 of the donors. CMV serostatus was the only immune exposure information available for the cohort. A few of the identified cytomegalovirus-associated TCR beta chains were confirmed in vitro to be specific for cytomegalovirus antigens. When HLA alleles, especially DR and DQ, strongly co-occurred, TCR associations were difficult to assign to individual alleles. A total of about 180 TCR beta chains were listed by the study as associated with cytomegalovirus. Compared with the approximately 710-donor mean, donors in an Asian-associated ancestry cluster had fewer N-insertions in productive TCRs, according to a later genetic analysis. This cohort had only TCR beta chains sequenced, and the lack of alpha or paired-chain data limited which features could be detected. In a later genetic analysis, a missense DCLRE1C variant was associated with V-gene and J-gene trimming of TCR beta chains, and the association was replicated in an independent cohort. In a later analysis, TCR association rates were found to vary across HLA loci, with the most associated TCRs seen for DRB1 alleles and the fewest for HLA-C alleles. In a later analysis, most CMV-associated TCR beta chains were found to appear HLA-restricted, with HLA associations seemingly driven largely by CMV exposure. Some IMGT-functional V segments, including TRBV6-2 and TRBV6-3, could not be told apart with the 87-base-pair reads, so those segments were excluded.

The CDR3, cysteine through phenylalanine, is 14 amino acids long. The read is trimmed to its CDR3 DNA, 42 bases read in frame from base 1. CDR1 and CDR2, looked up from the germline V gene, are SGHTA and FQGNSA. V was cut back by 4 bases and J by 2 bases, leaving a gap of 10 bases between them. The method behind the library was the immunoSEQ multiplex PCR assay. For the multiplex PCR, a mixture combining 60 forward primers for TCR Vbeta segments and 13 reverse primers for TCR Jbeta segments was used. The CDR3 region of rearranged TCR beta genes was amplified from genomic DNA by a multiplex PCR assay. On the Illumina HiSeq System, the amplified TCR beta libraries were sequenced as 87-base-pair reads. The original methods were these. Across the 640 or so repertoires, a later analysis counted tens of millions of unique TCR beta chains, roughly 11 million of which were shared by at least two donors. Raw reads were error-corrected and collapsed into unique sequences with a nearest-neighbor algorithm that merged closely related sequences to remove PCR and sequencing errors. CDR3 sequences were aligned to IMGT reference sequences to assign V, D and J gene segments. For a sequence to be retained, at least a six-nucleotide match to both a V gene segment and a J gene segment was required. Rearrangements were classified as productive when the CDR3 lacked stop codons and remained in frame with V and J, and all other rearrangements were classified as non-productive. Following IMGT convention, CDR3 was defined as the stretch from the second conserved V-encoded cysteine up to the conserved J-encoded phenylalanine. Sequences without an unambiguous match to a single V gene segment were excluded from the earlier analysis of a few hundred of the donors. An earlier analysis of over 450 of the donors classified V segments as functional when productive rearrangements were above 56.7% and as segregating when the standard deviation between donors was above 5%. A statistical classification framework was built for diagnosing cytomegalovirus status from the catalog of TCR beta chain sequences. In a later analysis, TCR nucleotide sequences were compared against IMGT/GENE-DB human TR gene sequences so that V and J genes could be assigned. A later analysis assigned CDR3 sequences and most-parsimonious VDJ recombination scenarios with the TCRdist pipeline. In a later analysis, every TCR beta chain was defined by the combination of its CDR3 amino acid sequence and its V-gene family, and reads without a unique V-gene family were dropped. To address suspected cross-contamination and a sequencing artifact, a later analysis removed over 500 highly shared, low-generation-probability nucleotide sequences. In a later analysis, a clonal expansion index for each public chain was calculated from normalized within-repertoire ranks of inferred template counts. In a later analysis, generation probabilities were computed with a VDJ recombination model fitted to out-of-frame rearrangements, and the resulting probabilities were checked against IGoR. In a later analysis, TCR-TCR, TCR-HLA and TCR-CMV co-occurrence was scored with hypergeometric tests, and a repertoire-size bias correction was applied to TCR pairs. A later analysis estimated false discovery rates by permuting HLA or CMV assignments 20 times. In a later analysis, co-occurring TCRs were grouped using DBSCAN, with TCRdist sequence similarity added in when clustering inside HLA-allele-positive subsets. For co-occurrence clustering, repertoires with fewer than 30,000 or more than 120,000 public chains were excluded, along with four to six repertoires with anomalous nucleotide sharing. TCRdb carries this immuneACCESS record with in-frame sequences only. Its versions omit some clonotypes, under half of them owing to an unresolved V gene in the studies checked, with the rest unexplained. D and trimming come from the DNA, and the V and J calls and clone size come from that table. This sample has 200,000 or so clones in its table, and 82% of those were observed once. The top ten clonotypes cover 0.08% to 0.1% of the sample.

The cohort comprised more than 550 healthy bone marrow donors. At the time of sampling, all cohort members were nominally healthy, though unrecorded immune exposures were likely present. The donor was CMV seronegative and belonged to the group of around 350 seronegative cohort members. Every donor gave a peripheral blood sample, and the peripheral blood mononuclear cells from that sample were used for TCR beta sequencing. Genomic DNA extraction from the blood cell samples was performed with the Qiagen DNeasy Blood Extraction Kit. The receptor chain draws on TRBV7-2 and TRBJ2-3; possibly the D gene is TRBD2, per 5 matching bases. The sample consisted of PBMCs. The TCR was taken from a boy aged 2-15 years in good health and CMV-seronegative. The CDR3 protein sequence reads: CASSSRGNTDTQYF. In nucleotides, the sequence is TGTGCCAGCAGCTCCCGGGGAAACACAGATACGCAGTATTTT. With all but the CDR3 taken from the reference TRBV7-2 and TRBJ2-3 genes, the full variable domain is: GAGVSQSPSNKVTEKGKDVELRCDPISGHTALYWYRQSLGQGLEFLIYFQGNSAPDKSGLPSDRFSAERTGGSVSTLTIQRTQQEDSAVYLCASSSRGNTDTQYFGPGTRLTVL.